This is a list of T cell receptor beta chains from one sample in a study of memory CD4+ T cells and cytomegalovirus serostatus. Here immunoSEQ multiplex PCR was the method, and the copy in TCRdb shows in-frame clones only, minus some. The sample lists roughly 48,000 clones; over 60% were seen once. Sequencing was done on a sample of memory CD4+ T cells from blood. The receptors were gathered from an adult in good health and CMV-seropositive. CDR3s include the opening cysteine and the closing phenylalanine or tryptophan. D genes are given only for firm matches. Expanded clones are given a class, and other clones once, few, many or no size at all.

TRBJ1-1 NA NA TRBV4-3 TGCGCCAGCAGCCAAGAGCGGGATAACACTGAAGCTTTCTTT CASSQERDNTEAFF
TRBJ2-3 TRBD2 NA TRBV7-6 TGTGCCAGCAGCTTAGGGTTAGCGGGGGAGACAGATACGCAGTATTTT CASSLGLAGETDTQYF
TRBJ2-7 TRBD2 NA TRBV28 TGTGCCAGCAGATCTGGACGAGGGACTAGCGGGAGGGCCTGGTACGAGCAGTACTTC CASRSGRGTSGRAWYEQYF
TRBJ1-6 TRBD1 NA TRBV11-2 TGTGCCAGCAGCTTAGCAGGGGGAGGCAATTCACCCCTCCACTTT CASSLAGGGNSPLHF
TRBJ2-5 TRBD2 NA TRBV19 TGTGCCAGTCATCCCTCGGGGGGTCGGCAAGAGACCCAGTACTTC CASHPSGGRQETQYF
TRBJ1-3 NA NA TRBV6-5 TGTGCCAGCAGACCCTCAGGGGAGGGAAACACCATATATTTT CASRPSGEGNTIYF
TRBJ1-5 NA NA TRBV7-9 TGTGCCAGCAGCTACGATCGGAATCAGCCCCAGCATTTT CASSYDRNQPQHF
TRBJ2-1 TRBD1 NA TRBV5-4 TGTGCCAGCAGCTCTAAAACAGGGGGCTCCTACAATGAGCAGTTCTTC CASSSKTGGSYNEQFF
TRBJ2-7 NA once TRBV5-6 TGTGCCAGCAGCTTGGGGAAACAATCCTACGAGCAGTACTTC CASSLGKQSYEQYF
TRBJ1-4 NA NA TRBV15 TGTGCCACCAGCAGAGAAGGTGAAGGGTTTGAAAAACTGTTTTTT CATSREGEGFEKLFF
TRBJ2-7 NA NA TRBV9 TGTGCCAGCAGCGTAGGGGGTCTTAACTACGAGCAGTACTTC CASSVGGLNYEQYF
TRBJ1-1 NA NA TRBV19 TGTGCCAGTAGTATATGGGGGCTTGACACTGAAGCTTTCTTT CASSIWGLDTEAFF
TRBJ2-2 NA NA TRBV27 TGTGCCAGCGGGGGCGCCAGAGGGAACACCGGGGAGCTGTTTTTT CASGGARGNTGELFF
TRBJ1-1 NA NA TRBV5-8 TGTGCCAGCAGCTTGGAATGGCCACGAACGAACACTGAAGCTTTCTTT CASSLEWPRTNTEAFF
TRBJ2-7 TRBD2 NA TRBV27 TGTGCCAGCAGTTTCAGCGGGGGCGAGCAGTACTTC CASSFSGGEQYF
TRBJ1-1 NA NA TRBV9 TGTGCCAGCAGCGTAGAGTTTGATAAGACTGAAGCTTTCTTT CASSVEFDKTEAFF
TRBJ1-2 NA NA TRBV27 TGTGCCAGCAGTTCTCATAGGGGCAACTATGGCTACACCTTC CASSSHRGNYGYTF
TRBJ1-1 NA NA TRBV29-1 TGCAGCGTTAAAGCGGGGAATTCGAACACTGAAGCTTTCTTT CSVKAGNSNTEAFF
TRBJ1-1 NA NA TRBV6-5 TGTGCCAGCAGTCGAGGCCCTTTGACTGAAGCTTTCTTT CASSRGPLTEAFF
TRBJ1-4 TRBD1 NA TRBV28 TGTGCCAGCAGTACAGGGGCGGGCAGAGAAAAACTGTTTTTT CASSTGAGREKLFF
TRBJ1-3 NA NA TRBV6-6 TGTGCCAGCAGTTACTCCGGGACCTCTGGAAACACCATATATTTT CASSYSGTSGNTIYF
TRBJ1-3 NA NA TRBV6-1 TGTGCCAGCAGTATTCGACCGATCTCTGGAAACACCATATATTTT CASSIRPISGNTIYF
TRBJ1-3 NA NA TRBV30 TGTGCCTGGAGTGTAGGATTGTTGTCTGGAAACACCATATATTTT CAWSVGLLSGNTIYF
TRBJ2-7 TRBD1 NA TRBV28 TGTGCCAGCAGGCGGACAGGATCTAAGGAGCAGTACTTC CASRRTGSKEQYF
TRBJ2-5 NA NA TRBV4-3 TGCGCCAGCAGCCAAGGTATCAGTCAGGAGACCCAGTACTTC CASSQGISQETQYF
TRBJ2-2 TRBD2 once TRBV9 TGTGCCAGCAGCGTAGGCCCGACTAGCGGGGCGAACACCGGGGAGCTGTTTTTT CASSVGPTSGANTGELFF
TRBJ1-3 NA NA TRBV6-1 TGTGCCAGCAGCTCGGAGGGGGGCTCTGGAAACACCATATATTTT CASSSEGGSGNTIYF
TRBJ2-3 TRBD1 NA TRBV30 TGTGCCTGGGGGACAGGGGGCACAGATACGCAGTATTTT CAWGTGGTDTQYF
TRBJ2-3 NA NA TRBV4-1 TGCGCCAGCAGCCAAGAAAAGGGGCAGGGGCTGGCAGATACGCAGTATTTT CASSQEKGQGLADTQYF
TRBJ2-5 TRBD2 few TRBV11-2 TGTGCCAGCAGCTCCGGACTAGCGGGAGGGGGACAAGAGACCCAGTACTTC CASSSGLAGGGQETQYF
TRBJ2-1 NA NA TRBV5-1 TGCGCCAGCAGCTTAGGGCGGATCGACAATGAGCAGTTCTTC CASSLGRIDNEQFF
TRBJ2-7 NA NA TRBV2 TGTGCCAGCACGTTGGGCTACGAGCAGTACTTC CASTLGYEQYF
TRBJ2-3 TRBD2 NA TRBV27 TGTGCCAGCAGTGGGCGGACTAGCGGGCCGGCTAGCACAGATACGCAGTATTTT CASSGRTSGPASTDTQYF
TRBJ2-5 TRBD2 NA TRBV11-2 TGTGCCAGCAGCTCTTCACTAGCGACAGAAGAGACCCAGTACTTC CASSSSLATEETQYF
TRBJ2-5 NA NA TRBV7-6 TGTGCCAGCAGCTCCCAGGGGCAAGAGACCCAGTACTTC CASSSQGQETQYF
TRBJ2-1 NA NA TRBV5-1 TGCGCCAGCAACCTACTAAGTTCCCCCGTGGCCAATGAGCAGTTCTTC CASNLLSSPVANEQFF
TRBJ2-3 TRBD2 NA TRBV7-9 TGTGCCAGCAGCTCATCAATTCGACTAGCGGGAGATGTAGATACGCAGTATTTT CASSSSIRLAGDVDTQYF
TRBJ2-1 NA NA TRBV19 TGTGCCAGTAGAAACGCAGGGGGGGTTAAGCAGTTCTTC CASRNAGGVKQFF
TRBJ2-4 TRBD2 NA TRBV5-1 TGCGCCAGCAGCCCAATCGGGACTAGCGGGAGATGGGCCAAAAACATTCAGTACTTC CASSPIGTSGRWAKNIQYF
TRBJ2-5 TRBD2 NA TRBV30 TGTGCCTGGAGCCTGGGGCTAGCGGGGGCCGGGGAGACCCAGTACTTC CAWSLGLAGAGETQYF
TRBJ1-2 NA once TRBV10-3 TGTGCCATCAGGGACAATAACTATGGCTACACCTTC CAIRDNNYGYTF
TRBJ2-2 TRBD1 NA TRBV19 TGTGCCAGTAAGACAGGGCCGAACACCGGGGAGCTGTTTTTT CASKTGPNTGELFF
TRBJ1-4 NA NA TRBV30 TGTGCCTGGAGTCAAGGTCTGGGGGGAAATGAAAAACTGTTTTTT CAWSQGLGGNEKLFF
TRBJ2-1 TRBD1 NA TRBV5-8 TGTGCCAGCAGCTTGGGGGGACAGGGCGTTGGGGAGCAGTTCTTC CASSLGGQGVGEQFF
TRBJ2-5 TRBD1 few TRBV7-8 TGTGCCAGCAGCTTCCGGGACAGGGGGTTCAAAGAGACCCAGTACTTC CASSFRDRGFKETQYF
TRBJ1-6 TRBD1 NA TRBV5-1 TGCGCCAGCGGAACCACAGGGGGCAATAGTTCACCCCTCCACTTT CASGTTGGNSSPLHF